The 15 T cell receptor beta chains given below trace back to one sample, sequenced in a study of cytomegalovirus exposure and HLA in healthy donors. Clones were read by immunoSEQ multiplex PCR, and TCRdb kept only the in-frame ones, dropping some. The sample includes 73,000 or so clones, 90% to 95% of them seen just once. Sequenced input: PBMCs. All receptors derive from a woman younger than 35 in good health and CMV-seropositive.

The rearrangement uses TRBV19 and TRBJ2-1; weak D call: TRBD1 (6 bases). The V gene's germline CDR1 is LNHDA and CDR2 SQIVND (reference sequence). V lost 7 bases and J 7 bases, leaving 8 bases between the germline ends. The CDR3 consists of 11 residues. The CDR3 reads CASIGGNEQFF. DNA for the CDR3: TGTGCCAGTATAGGGGGTAATGAGCAGTTCTTC.

Written as DNA, the CDR3 is TGTGCCAGCCGAAGGCTAGCGGGAGTTTCGGATGAGCAGTTCTTC. Protein: CASRRLAGVSDEQFF. The rearrangement joins TRBV6-1 to TRBJ2-1; 10 nucleotides align to TRBD2. V trimming: 8 bases; J trimming: 8 bases; junction bases outside the gene matches: 12. The CDR3 totals 15 residues. Germline V gene data show CDR1 as MNHNS and CDR2 as SASEGT.

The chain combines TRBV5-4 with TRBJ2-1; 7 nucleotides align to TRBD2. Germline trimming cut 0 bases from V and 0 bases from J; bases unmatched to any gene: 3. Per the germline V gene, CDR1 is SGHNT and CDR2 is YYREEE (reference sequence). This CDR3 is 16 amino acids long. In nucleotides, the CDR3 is TGTGCCAGCAGCTTGGAAGGACTAGGCTCCTACAATGAGCAGTTCTTC. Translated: CASSLEGLGSYNEQFF.

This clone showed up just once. The CDR3 region is CASRVGTDNYGYTF. The CDR3 DNA sequence: TGTGCCAGCCGCGTCGGGACAGATAACTATGGCTACACCTTC. V usage is TRBV28 and J usage is TRBJ1-2; 7 bases line up with TRBD1. CDR3 length: 14 amino acids. The germline V gene encodes CDR1 MDHEN and CDR2 SYDVKM. V lost 8 bases, J lost 1 base, and 7 bases stayed unmatched.

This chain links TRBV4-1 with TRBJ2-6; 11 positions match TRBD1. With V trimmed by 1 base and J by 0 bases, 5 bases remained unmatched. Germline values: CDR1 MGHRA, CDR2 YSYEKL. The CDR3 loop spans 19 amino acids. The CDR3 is CASSQGTGTGGSGANVLTF. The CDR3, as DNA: TGCGCCAGCAGCCAAGGAACCGGGACAGGGGGCTCTGGGGCCAACGTCCTGACTTTC.

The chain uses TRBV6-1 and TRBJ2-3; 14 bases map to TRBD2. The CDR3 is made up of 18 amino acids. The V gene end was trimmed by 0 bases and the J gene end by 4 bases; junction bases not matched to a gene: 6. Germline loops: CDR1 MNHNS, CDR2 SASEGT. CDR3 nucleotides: TGTGCCAGCAGTGAAGCGGGACTAGCGGGAGTGGGCGCAGATACGCAGTATTTT. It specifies CASSEAGLAGVGADTQYF.

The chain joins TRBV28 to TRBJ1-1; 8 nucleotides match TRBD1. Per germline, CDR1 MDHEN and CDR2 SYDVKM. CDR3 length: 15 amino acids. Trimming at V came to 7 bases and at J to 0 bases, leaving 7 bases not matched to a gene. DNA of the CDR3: TGTGCCAGCACCCCTAGGACAGGGCTGAACACTGAAGCTTTCTTT. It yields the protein CASTPRTGLNTEAFF.

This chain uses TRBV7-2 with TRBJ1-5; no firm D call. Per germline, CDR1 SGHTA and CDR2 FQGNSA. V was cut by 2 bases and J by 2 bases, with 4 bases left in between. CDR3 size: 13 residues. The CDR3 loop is CASSLQGNQPQHF. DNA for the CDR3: TGTGCCAGCAGCTTACAGGGCAATCAGCCCCAGCATTTT.

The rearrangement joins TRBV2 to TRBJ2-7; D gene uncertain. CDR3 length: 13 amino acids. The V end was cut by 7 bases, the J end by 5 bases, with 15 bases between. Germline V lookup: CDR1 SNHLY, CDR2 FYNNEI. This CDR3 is CASIPRHIHEQYF. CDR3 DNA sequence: TGTGCCAGCATCCCCAGGCACATCCACGAGCAGTACTTC.

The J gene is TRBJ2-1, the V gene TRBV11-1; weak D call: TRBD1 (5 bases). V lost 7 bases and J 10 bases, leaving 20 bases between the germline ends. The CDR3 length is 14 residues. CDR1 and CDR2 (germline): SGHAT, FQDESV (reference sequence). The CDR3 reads CASTISRTSLEQFF. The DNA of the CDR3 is TGTGCCAGCACGATTTCCCGGACATCTTTAGAGCAGTTCTTC.

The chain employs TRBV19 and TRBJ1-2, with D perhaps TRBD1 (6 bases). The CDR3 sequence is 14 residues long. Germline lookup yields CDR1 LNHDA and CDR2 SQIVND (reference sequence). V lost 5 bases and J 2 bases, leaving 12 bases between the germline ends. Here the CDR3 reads CASSPDRTNYGYTF. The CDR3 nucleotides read TGTGCCAGTAGTCCCGACAGGACCAACTATGGCTACACCTTC.

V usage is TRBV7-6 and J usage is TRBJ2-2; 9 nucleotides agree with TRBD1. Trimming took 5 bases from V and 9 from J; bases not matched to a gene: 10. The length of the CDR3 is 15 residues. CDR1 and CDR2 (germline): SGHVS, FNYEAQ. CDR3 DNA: TGTGCCAGCAGCCCCGGGACAGGGTACGTCCGGGAGCTGTTTTTT. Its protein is CASSPGTGYVRELFF.

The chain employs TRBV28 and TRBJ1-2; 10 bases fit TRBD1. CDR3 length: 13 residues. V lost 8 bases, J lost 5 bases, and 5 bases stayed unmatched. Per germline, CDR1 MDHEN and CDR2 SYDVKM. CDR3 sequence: CASGRGQGYGYTF. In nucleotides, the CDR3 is TGTGCCAGCGGGCGGGGACAGGGGTATGGCTACACCTTC.

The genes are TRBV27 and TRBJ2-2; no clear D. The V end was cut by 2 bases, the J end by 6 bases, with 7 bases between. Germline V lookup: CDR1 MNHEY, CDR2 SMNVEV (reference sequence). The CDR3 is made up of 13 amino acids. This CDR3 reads CASSLRVSGELFF. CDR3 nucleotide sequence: TGTGCCAGCAGTTTAAGAGTGTCCGGGGAGCTGTTTTTT.

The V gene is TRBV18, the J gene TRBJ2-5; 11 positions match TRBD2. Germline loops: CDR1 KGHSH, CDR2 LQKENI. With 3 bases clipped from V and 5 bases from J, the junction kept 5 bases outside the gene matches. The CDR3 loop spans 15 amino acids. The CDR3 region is CASSPTSGTLETQYF. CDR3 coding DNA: TGTGCCAGCTCACCGACTAGCGGGACTTTGGAGACCCAGTACTTC.